The clone carrying this T cell receptor (beta chain) was counted a few times. The source of the sample is a study of blood T cell repertoires in COVID-19. Per the original data handling: The authors estimated nucleated cell counts from reference gene primer amplification. TCRdb keeps only in-frame clones here, not all; method: immunoSEQ multiplex PCR. That table is the source of V, J and clone size, and D and trimming were worked out from the DNA. The sample carries over 110,000 clones, 65% to 90% recorded once. The CDR3 is 15 amino acids. Germline V gene data show CDR1 as SGHTA and CDR2 as FQGNSA. The V and J ends lost 0 bases and 4 bases respectively, with 12 bases between them.

Sequencing was done on a sample of peripheral blood. The clonotype originates from a man in his sixties with active or convalescent COVID-19. The chain joins TRBV7-2 to TRBJ1-2; D is uncertain. The CDR3 region has the DNA TGTGCCAGCAGCTTAGCGCGGACTCACGGCTATGGCTACACCTTC. This codes for CASSLARTHGYGYTF.